A few counts support the clone carrying this T cell receptor beta chain. The V and J ends lost 6 bases and 1 base respectively, with 13 bases between them. The CDR3 contains 15 residues. This sample was included in a study of T-cell reconstitution after alpha-beta-depleted transplantation in children. Unique molecular identifiers featured in how the TCRbeta library was prepared. One entry per CDR3 protein results from TCRdb running MiXCR on the PCR reads. The profile shows approximately 400,000 distinct CDR3 sequences, about 11% of them singletons. The specimen comprised PBMCs from the stem cell graft donor, sampled from the stem cell graft. The sequence came from a human donor who donated a stem cell graft to a child with acute myeloid leukemia. The V and J genes are TRBV12-3 or TRBV12-4 and TRBJ2-4; D unresolved. DNA of the CDR3: TGTGCCAGCAGCTCGGAGAATTTGGCCAAAAACATTCAGTACTTC. It codes for CASSSENLAKNIQYF.